The clone carrying this TCR beta chain was observed many times. The antigen is unknown. Germline V gives CDR1 SGHRS, CDR2 YFSETQ. The CDR3 has 15 residues. V was shortened by 0 bases and J by 2 bases, with 12 bases between the two germline ends. This sample is part of a study of T cells after yellow fever vaccination. Study results and limitations: A faster peak, day 5 versus 15, was reached by the weaker secondary response. A minor fraction of clonotypes spanned both CD4 and CD8 compartments. Contamination of FACS-sorted repertoires by abundant clonotypes from the bulk population could occur.

UMIs were added to TCR cDNA along with a universal primer site when it was made by 5'RACE template switching. TCRdb passed the 5' RACE reads through MiXCR, listing each CDR3 protein once. The table has some 560,000 distinct CDR3 sequences, less than 20% seen once. The chain combines TRBV5-1 with TRBJ2-7; TRBD1 is a possible D gene (6 bases). This receptor was taken from a man aged 18 to 30 who received the YFV17D yellow fever vaccine. The sequenced sample was PBMCs, obtained more than 4 days after the first yellow fever vaccination. CDR3 amino acids: CASSLGSTGPYEQYF. The CDR3 DNA follows: TGCGCCAGCAGCTTGGGGTCCACAGGGCCCTACGAGCAGTACTTC.